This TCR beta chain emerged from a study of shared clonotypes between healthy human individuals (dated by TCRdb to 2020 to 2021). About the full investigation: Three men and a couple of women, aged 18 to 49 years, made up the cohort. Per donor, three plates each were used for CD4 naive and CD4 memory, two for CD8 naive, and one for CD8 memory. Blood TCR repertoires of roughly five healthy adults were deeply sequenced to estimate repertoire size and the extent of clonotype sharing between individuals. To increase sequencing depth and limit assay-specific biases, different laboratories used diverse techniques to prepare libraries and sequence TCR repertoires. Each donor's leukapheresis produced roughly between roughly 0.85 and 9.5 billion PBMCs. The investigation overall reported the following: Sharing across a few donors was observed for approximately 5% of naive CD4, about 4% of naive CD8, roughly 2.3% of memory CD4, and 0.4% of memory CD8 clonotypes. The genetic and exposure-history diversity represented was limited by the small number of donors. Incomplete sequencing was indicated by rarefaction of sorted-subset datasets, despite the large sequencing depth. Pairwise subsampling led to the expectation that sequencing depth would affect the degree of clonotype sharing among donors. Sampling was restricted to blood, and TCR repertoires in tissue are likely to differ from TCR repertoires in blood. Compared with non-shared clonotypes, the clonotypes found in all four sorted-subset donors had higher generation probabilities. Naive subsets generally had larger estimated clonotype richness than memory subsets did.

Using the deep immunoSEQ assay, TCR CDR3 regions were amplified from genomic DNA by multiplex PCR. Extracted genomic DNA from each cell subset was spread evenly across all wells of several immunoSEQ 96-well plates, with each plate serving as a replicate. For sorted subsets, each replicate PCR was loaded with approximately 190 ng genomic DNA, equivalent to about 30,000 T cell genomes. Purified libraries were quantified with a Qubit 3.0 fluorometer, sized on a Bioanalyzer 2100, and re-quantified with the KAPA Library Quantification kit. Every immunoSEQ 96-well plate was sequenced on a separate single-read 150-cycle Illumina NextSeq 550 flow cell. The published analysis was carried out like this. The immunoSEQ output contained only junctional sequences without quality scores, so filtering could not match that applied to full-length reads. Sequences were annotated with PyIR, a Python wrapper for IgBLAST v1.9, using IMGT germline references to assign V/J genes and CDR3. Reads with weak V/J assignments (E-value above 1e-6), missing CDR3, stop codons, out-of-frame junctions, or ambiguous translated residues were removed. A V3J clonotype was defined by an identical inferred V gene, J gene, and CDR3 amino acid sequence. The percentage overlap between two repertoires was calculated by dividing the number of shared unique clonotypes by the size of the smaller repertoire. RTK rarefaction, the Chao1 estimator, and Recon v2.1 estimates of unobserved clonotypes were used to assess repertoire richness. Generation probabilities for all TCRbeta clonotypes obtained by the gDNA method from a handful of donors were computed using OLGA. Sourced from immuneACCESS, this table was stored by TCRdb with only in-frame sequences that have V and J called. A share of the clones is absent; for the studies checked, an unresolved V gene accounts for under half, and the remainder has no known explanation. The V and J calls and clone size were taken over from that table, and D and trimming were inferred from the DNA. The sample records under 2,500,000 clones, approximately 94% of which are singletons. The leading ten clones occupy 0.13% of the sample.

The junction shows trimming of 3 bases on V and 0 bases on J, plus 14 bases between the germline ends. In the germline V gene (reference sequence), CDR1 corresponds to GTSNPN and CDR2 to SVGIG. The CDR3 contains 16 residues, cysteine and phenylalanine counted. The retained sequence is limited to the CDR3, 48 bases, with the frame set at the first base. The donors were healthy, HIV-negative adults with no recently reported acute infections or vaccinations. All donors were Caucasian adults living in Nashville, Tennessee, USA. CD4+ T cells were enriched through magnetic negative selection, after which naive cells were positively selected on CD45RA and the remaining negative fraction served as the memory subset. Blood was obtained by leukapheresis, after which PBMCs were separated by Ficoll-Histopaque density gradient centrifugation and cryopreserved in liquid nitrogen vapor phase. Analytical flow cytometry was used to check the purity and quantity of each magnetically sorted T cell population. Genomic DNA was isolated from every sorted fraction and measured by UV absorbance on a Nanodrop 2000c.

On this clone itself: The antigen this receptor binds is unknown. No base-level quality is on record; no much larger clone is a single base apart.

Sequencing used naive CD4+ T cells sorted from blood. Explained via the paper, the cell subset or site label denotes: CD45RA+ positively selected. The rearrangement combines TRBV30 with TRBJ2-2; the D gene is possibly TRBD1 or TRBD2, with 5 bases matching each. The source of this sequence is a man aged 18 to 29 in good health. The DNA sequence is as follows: TGTGCCTGGAGGGGGGAACAAGGGTCGAACACCGGGGAGCTGTTTTTT. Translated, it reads CAWRGEQGSNTGELFF.